Following are 19 T cell receptor beta chains from one sample sequenced in a study of PD-L1 blockade in urothelial cancer. The repertoire was sequenced with immunoSEQ multiplex PCR; TCRdb's copy has only in-frame clones and lacks some. In the table there are 87,000 or so clones, less than 90% of which are singletons. Time point given: pretreatment peripheral blood. The specimen was PBMCs, collected around atezolizumab (anti-PD-L1) treatment. All receptors derive from a man between 60 and 75 years old with urothelial cancer.

V usage is TRBV6-5 and J usage is TRBJ1-1, with 7 bases lining up with TRBD1. J lost 0 bases, V lost 6 bases, and 7 bases had no gene match. This CDR3 region has 15 residues. The V gene's germline CDR1 is MNHEY and CDR2 SVGAGI. CDR3 nucleotide sequence: TGTGCCAGCAGGTCCGGACAGGTCATGAACACTGAAGCTTTCTTT. Translating gives CASRSGQVMNTEAFF.

The chain links TRBV28 to TRBJ2-7, with TRBD1 matching 9 bases. J gave up 3 bases and V 6 bases, and 9 bases lay outside the gene matches. CDR3 length: 15 residues. Germline CDR1 and CDR2: MDHEN and SYDVKM. CDR3 in DNA: TGTGCCAGCAGAACAGGGGGCGGGGGTCTCTACGAGCAGTACTTC. This gives the protein CASRTGGGGLYEQYF.

This sequence joins TRBV16 and TRBJ2-3; the match to TRBD1 covers 9 bases. Germline CDR1 is KGHSY and CDR2 is FQNENV. The ends lost 4 bases at V and 2 bases at J; junction bases unmatched: 10. The CDR3 spans 17 residues. In nucleotides, the CDR3 is TGTGCCAGCAGCCCCAGGACAGGGGACTTTTTCACAGATACGCAGTATTTT. This codes for CASSPRTGDFFTDTQYF.

The chain carries TRBV9 and TRBJ2-3, with D possibly matching TRBD1 (6 bases). Germline V gene sequence: CDR1 SGDLS, CDR2 YYNGEE. With 4 bases removed from V and 2 bases from J, the gap between germline ends came to 23 bases. The CDR3 is 18 residues long. Written as DNA, the CDR3 is TGTGCCAGCAGCAAGCGTACGACAGGTCAGACGGTCACAGATACGCAGTATTTT. This encodes CASSKRTTGQTVTDTQYF.

This chain connects TRBV5-4 to TRBJ2-5; D uncertain. Germline CDR1 reads SGHNT; CDR2 reads YYREEE (reference sequence). This CDR3 region has 14 residues. Trimming stripped 4 bases from V and 2 bases from J, with 12 bases between. The CDR3 reads CASSLPQVQETQYF. The DNA for the CDR3 is TGTGCCAGCAGCCTACCCCAGGTTCAAGAGACCCAGTACTTC.

The chain uses TRBV7-8 and TRBJ1-1, with 8 bases identical to TRBD1. V dropped 7 bases and J dropped 2; count of bases not matched to a gene: 6. The germline gives CDR1 SGHVS, CDR2 FQNEAQ. The CDR3 has 14 residues. The CDR3 region is CASTVGTGNTEAFF. The CDR3 coding sequence is TGTGCCAGCACCGTAGGGACAGGCAACACTGAAGCTTTCTTT. Looking up the rest from reference TRBV7-8 and TRBJ1-1 gives the full variable domain: GAGVSQSPRYKVAKRGQDVALRCDPISGHVSLFWYQQALGQGPEFLTYFQNEAQLDKSGLPSDRFFAERPEGSVSTLKIQRTQQEDSAVYLCASTVGTGNTEAFFGQGTRLTVV.

V and J are TRBV4-1 and TRBJ2-7, with D possibly being TRBD1 (5 bases). Between the trimmed V and J ends, which lost 0 bases and 6 bases, there was a span of 18 bases. The CDR3 length is 16 residues. The germline V gene encodes CDR1 MGHRA and CDR2 YSYEKL. This chain's CDR3 is CASSQDVAQGRSEQYF. In DNA form, the CDR3 reads TGCGCCAGCAGCCAAGATGTCGCGCAGGGTCGATCCGAGCAGTACTTC.

V gene TRBV5-1 combines with J gene TRBJ1-2; perhaps TRBD1 as D (5 bases). Germline V CDR1 and CDR2: SGHRS, YFSETQ. The V and J ends lost 0 bases and 6 bases respectively, with 12 bases between them. The CDR3 extends over 14 amino acids. Here the CDR3 reads CASSLEQGGNGYTF. The CDR3 DNA reads TGCGCCAGCAGCTTGGAGCAGGGAGGGAATGGCTACACCTTC.

The chain joins TRBV19 to TRBJ2-5; the match to TRBD2 covers 10 bases. Germline-derived CDR1 and CDR2 are LNHDA and SQIVND (reference sequence). This CDR3 is built from 13 residues. V gave up 10 bases and J gave up 5 bases; unmatched junction bases: 7. The CDR3 DNA sequence: TGTGCCACTCGACGGGGACTAGCGGAGACCCAGTACTTC. It translates to CATRRGLAETQYF. The full variable domain, rest sourced from reference TRBV19 and TRBJ2-5, is DGGITQSPKYLFRKEGQNVTLSCEQNLNHDAMYWYRQDPGQGLRLIYYSQIVNDFQKGDIAEGYSVSREKKESFPLTVTSAQKNPTAFYLCATRRGLAETQYFGPGTRLLVL.

Ten or more counts support this clone. The rearrangement links TRBV19 to TRBJ1-6; D is unclear. From germline, CDR1 is LNHDA and CDR2 SQIVND (reference sequence). This CDR3 is 14 amino acids long. V shed 4 bases and J shed 7 bases, with 11 bases lying between them. CDR3 residues: CASSSGKSNSPLHF. In DNA, the CDR3 is TGTGCCAGTAGTAGCGGGAAGTCAAATTCACCCCTCCACTTT.

V usage is TRBV5-8 and J usage is TRBJ1-1; no firm D call. The CDR3 spans 14 residues. Trimming removed 0 bases at V and 5 bases at J, with 11 bases between. The germline V gene encodes CDR1 SGHTS and CDR2 YDEGEE. CDR3 in DNA: TGTGCCAGCAGCTTGGAGGCGGGTAGGACTGAAGCTTTCTTT. It yields the protein CASSLEAGRTEAFF. Full variable domain (missing parts from reference TRBV5-8 and TRBJ1-1): EAGVTQSPTHLIKTRGQQATLRCSPISGHTSVYWYQQALGLGLQFLLWYDEGEERNRGNFPPRFSGRQFPNYSSELNVNALELEDSALYLCASSLEAGRTEAFFGQGTRLTVV.

The chain is built from TRBV5-4 and TRBJ2-7; 8 bases align to TRBD2. This CDR3 has 16 amino acids. Looked up from germline, CDR1 is SGHNT and CDR2 is YYREEE (reference sequence). V dropped 4 bases and J dropped 2; count of bases not matched to a gene: 11. The CDR3 region is CASSPAGGIGAYEQYF. The DNA of the CDR3 is TGTGCCAGCAGCCCCGCGGGGGGAATCGGCGCCTACGAGCAGTACTTC.

DNA for the CDR3: TGTGCCAGCAGTGAAGCAGGGCTAGCGGGAGCGCGTTCGGCCAAAAACATTCAGTACTTC. It yields the protein CASSEAGLAGARSAKNIQYF. The chain recombines TRBV6-1 with TRBJ2-4; 10 nucleotides align to TRBD2. CDR1 and CDR2 from the germline V gene are MNHNS and SASEGT. The CDR3 contains 20 residues. With 0 bases clipped from V and 1 base from J, the junction kept 12 bases outside the gene matches.

V gene TRBV10-2 combines with J gene TRBJ1-1; maybe TRBD1 (5 bases). Trimming shortened V by 10 bases and J by 2 bases, and 11 bases separated the two germline ends. Germline V gives CDR1 WSHSY, CDR2 SAAADI. This CDR3 contains 12 residues. CDR3 protein: CATKQGNTEAFF. The CDR3 coding sequence is TGCGCCACCAAGCAGGGAAACACTGAAGCTTTCTTT.

The V gene is TRBV6-5, the J gene TRBJ2-7; 10 bases are a match to TRBD2. The CDR3 covers 14 residues. With V trimmed by 6 bases and J by 4 bases, 6 bases remained unmatched. Germline V gene sequence: CDR1 MNHEY, CDR2 SVGAGI. CDR3 bases: TGTGCCAGCAGAACTAGCGGGGTGCCTTACGAGCAGTACTTC. It codes for CASRTSGVPYEQYF.

The genes are TRBV6-6 and TRBJ1-2; D is uncertain. The CDR3 is 15 amino acids. From germline, CDR1 is MNHNY and CDR2 SVGAGI (reference sequence). V was trimmed by 6 bases and J by 0 bases, leaving 14 bases between them. The CDR3 sequence: CASRSGGNSNYGYTF. The CDR3 nucleotides are TGTGCCAGCAGGAGTGGAGGGAACTCTAACTATGGCTACACCTTC.

V gene TRBV4-1 combines with J gene TRBJ2-5, with TRBD2 identical over 12 bases. In germline, CDR1 is MGHRA, CDR2 YSYEKL. J gave up 0 bases and V 4 bases, and 6 bases lay outside the gene matches. This CDR3 is built from 17 residues. The CDR3, as DNA: TGCGCCAGCAGCCGGGGTTGGACTAGCGGGGACCAAGAGACCCAGTACTTC. Translated, it gives CASSRGWTSGDQETQYF.

The chain employs TRBV28 and TRBJ1-1; D is unclear. Deletions cut 3 bases from V and 0 bases from J, with 5 bases between. The CDR3 is 13 amino acids. In germline, CDR1 is MDHEN, CDR2 SYDVKM. CDR3 DNA sequence: TGTGCCAGCAGTTTTTCGGTGAACACTGAAGCTTTCTTT. Protein product: CASSFSVNTEAFF.

This chain links TRBV6-6 with TRBJ2-7, with 9 positions matching TRBD2. The length of the CDR3 is 14 residues. The ends lost 5 bases at V and 3 bases at J; junction bases unmatched: 5. From germline, CDR1 is MNHNY and CDR2 SVGAGI (reference sequence). CDR3 sequence reads: CASSAASGDYEQYF. Here the CDR3 DNA reads TGTGCCAGCAGTGCGGCTAGCGGGGACTACGAGCAGTACTTC.